These 24 T cell receptor beta chains were sequenced from one sample in a study of Graves' ophthalmopathy and Graves' hyperthyroidism. For repertoire sequencing, the TCR beta CDR3 regions were amplified from RNA transcripts. Investigators did first-round RT-PCR with HTBI primers, then second-round multiplex PCR. TCRdb recomputed calls from the multiplex PCR reads with MiXCR, one row per CDR3 protein. The sample holds fewer than 400,000 distinct CDR3 sequences; around 18% are singletons and the top ten take around 1.6%. Sequenced input: peripheral blood. The receptors were sampled from a woman between 18 and 29 years old with Graves' ophthalmopathy.

This clonotype was observed many times. The chain is built from TRBV19 and TRBJ2-5; TRBD2 agrees at 7 bases. V was clipped by 3 bases and J by 5 bases; unmatched bases: 6. From germline, CDR1 is LNHDA and CDR2 SQIVND (reference sequence). There are 14 residues in the CDR3. The CDR3 DNA is TGTGCCAGTAGTATTTGGAGCGGGGCCGAGACCCAGTACTTC. It encodes CASSIWSGAETQYF.

The rearrangement joins TRBV6-2 or TRBV6-3 to TRBJ1-1; 12 bases line up with TRBD1. Losses at the gene ends were 4 bases for V and 0 bases for J; bases not matched to a gene: 6. CDR1 is MNHEY and CDR2 is SVGEGT in the germline V gene. The length of the CDR3 is 17 residues. The CDR3 loop is CASSWDRGRTMNTEAFF. The CDR3 DNA is TGTGCCAGCAGTTGGGACAGGGGGCGAACGATGAACACTGAAGCTTTCTTT.

This clonotype has at least ten counts. The chain has TRBV20-1 and TRBJ2-5, with TRBD2 identical over 12 bases. Looked up from germline, CDR1 is DFQATT and CDR2 is SNEGSKA (reference sequence). Unmatched junction bases numbered 15, after V lost 3 bases and J lost 4 bases. This CDR3 is 18 amino acids long. The CDR3 DNA is TGCAGTGCTAGCTTTCTTGCTAGCGGGAGGGCCTCTTTAGAGACCCAGTACTTC. Its protein product is CSASFLASGRASLETQYF.

This clonotype was recorded many times. Because it lacks the conserved phenylalanine or tryptophan at the end, this CDR3 is likely a read error. The chain recombines TRBV5-1 with TRBJ1-1; 9 bases match TRBD1. Looked up from germline, CDR1 is SGHRS and CDR2 is YFSETQ. V dropped 0 bases and J dropped 10; count of bases not matched to a gene: 4. The CDR3 totals 13 residues. This CDR3 reads CASSLGDRVLAFS. CDR3 coding DNA: TGCGCCAGCAGCTTGGGGGACAGGGTACTAGCTTTCTCT.

This clonotype appeared many times. The chain uses TRBV28 and TRBJ2-5; 8 bases fit TRBD2. J gave up 8 bases and V 7 bases, and 18 bases lay outside the gene matches. This CDR3 comprises 16 residues. The germline V gene has CDR1 MDHEN and CDR2 SYDVKM. CDR3 sequence: CASTPPERAGDGTQYF. CDR3 DNA: TGTGCCAGCACCCCGCCCGAACGAGCGGGAGATGGTACCCAGTACTTC.

This clonotype was detected many times. V usage is TRBV7-2 and J usage is TRBJ1-5; 7 bases agree with TRBD1. This CDR3 comprises 14 residues. Germline V gene lookup returns CDR1 SGHTA and CDR2 FQGNSA. Trimming removed 4 bases from V and 6 bases from J; junction bases left unmatched: 6. The CDR3 reads CASSSTGSGQPQHF. The CDR3, as DNA: TGTGCCAGCAGCTCGACAGGGTCGGGTCAGCCCCAGCATTTT.

This clonotype was counted many times. This chain joins TRBV2 and TRBJ1-5; D remains unclear. Germline V gene data show CDR1 as SNHLY and CDR2 as FYNNEI. CDR3 length equals 18 residues. V was clipped by 3 bases and J by 0 bases, with 18 bases between them. The CDR3 DNA is TGTGCCAGCAGTGATCTGGGGAGGATGCACCCTAGCAATCAGCCCCAGCATTTT. Its translation is CASSDLGRMHPSNQPQHF.

This clonotype showed up many times. The genes are TRBV4-3 and TRBJ1-2, with D possibly TRBD1 on 6 matching bases. V shed 0 bases and J shed 5 bases, with 7 bases lying between them. Germline CDR1 is LGHNA and CDR2 is YSLEER. The CDR3 covers 13 residues. Here the CDR3 DNA reads TGCGCCAGCAGCCAAGATAGGGGGTATGGCTACACCTTC. This codes for CASSQDRGYGYTF.

This clonotype was picked up many times. The CDR3 spells CASTPGDLDEQYF. For the CDR3, the DNA is TGCGCCAGCACCCCGGGGGACCTGGACGAGCAGTACTTC. This chain connects TRBV4-1 to TRBJ2-7, with D possibly being TRBD2 (6 bases). Germline V gene data show CDR1 as MGHRA and CDR2 as YSYEKL. The ends were cut back, 7 bases at V and 5 bases at J, with 15 bases in the middle. The CDR3 has 13 amino acids.

This clonotype was observed at least ten times. The rearrangement links TRBV27 to TRBJ1-1; D is unclear. This CDR3 comprises 11 residues. Germline lookup yields CDR1 MNHEY and CDR2 SMNVEV (reference sequence). V lost 7 bases, J lost 2 bases, and 5 bases lay in between. Written as DNA, the CDR3 is TGTGCCAGCAAATACAACACTGAAGCTTTCTTT. This encodes CASKYNTEAFF.

This clonotype was detected many times. The J gene is TRBJ2-5, the V gene TRBV6-1; D is unresolved. The CDR3 is 14 amino acids. Germline CDR1 MNHNS, CDR2 SASEGT. Deletions cut 7 bases from V and 5 bases from J, with 17 bases between. The CDR3 sequence is CASNQRLDMETQYF. Here the CDR3 DNA reads TGTGCCAGCAATCAGAGGCTAGATATGGAGACCCAGTACTTC.

This clonotype has ten or more counts. The CDR3 bases are TGTGCCAGCAGTTACGGGAGACAGGCCCTGAACACTGAAGCTTTCTTT. Translating it yields CASSYGRQALNTEAFF. The J gene is TRBJ1-1, the V gene TRBV6-2 or TRBV6-3; tentatively, D is TRBD1 (6 bases). Germline V gives CDR1 MNHEY, CDR2 SVGEGT. The germline V and J ends were trimmed by 2 bases and 0 bases, with 13 bases remaining between them. This CDR3 comprises 16 residues.

This clonotype appeared many times. V gene TRBV6-5 combines with J gene TRBJ1-5; D ambiguous. Germline V gene lookup returns CDR1 MNHEY and CDR2 SVGAGI. V lost 5 bases and J lost 7, with 12 bases in between. This CDR3 region has 13 residues. The CDR3 loop is CASSISPDQPQHF. CDR3 bases: TGTGCCAGCAGTATCAGCCCTGACCAGCCCCAGCATTTT.

This clonotype was detected ten times or more. The V and J genes are TRBV20-1 and TRBJ1-2; D is undetermined. The V and J ends lost 6 bases and 8 bases respectively, with 19 bases between them. This CDR3 is built from 13 residues. CDR1 is DFQATT, CDR2 SNEGSKA, per germline (reference sequence). The CDR3: CSAPSTLPQGYTF. The CDR3 bases are TGCAGTGCACCGTCCACCCTCCCCCAAGGCTACACCTTC.

This clonotype came up many times. The chain couples TRBV10-3 to TRBJ2-2; 8 nucleotides match TRBD2. With 2 bases clipped from V and 0 bases from J, the junction kept 2 bases outside the gene matches. The CDR3 loop spans 16 amino acids. From germline, CDR1 is ENHRY and CDR2 SYGVKD. The CDR3 DNA sequence: TGTGCCATCAGTGAGGGTAGCGGGACGAACACCGGGGAGCTGTTTTTT. Amino acids: CAISEGSGTNTGELFF.

This clonotype was counted many times. V gene TRBV27 combines with J gene TRBJ1-2; 7 bases are shared with TRBD1. V gave up 6 bases and J gave up 2 bases; unmatched junction bases: 12. CDR1 is MNHEY and CDR2 is SMNVEV in the germline V gene (reference sequence). The CDR3 is made up of 16 amino acids. CDR3 protein: CASRPRRDSSNYGYTF. Here the CDR3 DNA reads TGTGCCAGCAGACCCCGTCGGGACAGCTCGAACTATGGCTACACCTTC.

This clonotype came up many times. The chain carries TRBV19 and TRBJ2-7; D is ambiguous. The V end lost 7 bases, the J end lost 3 bases, and 10 bases lay between the germline ends. Germline loops: CDR1 LNHDA, CDR2 SQIVND (reference sequence). The CDR3 runs to 12 residues. The CDR3, as DNA: TGTGCCAGTACCTCAGACATCTACGAGCAGTACTTC. It codes for CASTSDIYEQYF.

This clonotype was picked up many times. The rearrangement links TRBV11-3 to TRBJ1-2; 9 nucleotides line up with TRBD1. V lost 5 bases to trimming and J lost 0 bases; unmatched junction nucleotides: 10. CDR1 is SGHNT, CDR2 YENEEA, per germline. There are 17 residues in the CDR3. The CDR3 loop is CASSPRGTGLTNYGYTF. The CDR3 DNA follows: TGTGCCAGCAGCCCGCGCGGGACAGGGCTTACTAACTATGGCTACACCTTC. Full variable domain (outside the CDR3, taken from reference TRBV11-3 and TRBJ1-2): EAGVVQSPRYKIIEKKQPVAFWCNPISGHNTLYWYLQNLGQGPELLIRYENEEAVDDSQLPKDRFSAERLKGVDSTLKIQPAELGDSAVYLCASSPRGTGLTNYGYTFGSGTRLTVV.

Turning to this clonotype: At one end the junction does not follow the germline gene, possibly because of a read error. The chain uses TRBV6-2 or TRBV6-3 and TRBJ2-2; 8 positions agree with TRBD2. The CDR3 is made up of 16 amino acids. Germline values: CDR1 MNHEY, CDR2 SVGEGT. CDR3 residues: CASSWTLAENIGELFF. In nucleotides, the CDR3 is TGTGCCAGCAGTTGGACACTAGCGGAAAACATCGGGGAGCTGTTTTTT.

With regard to this clonotype: Its ends do not fully match the called genes, so a read error is possible. The chain uses TRBV6-4 and TRBJ1-1; D is uncertain. The CDR3 consists of 12 residues. Germline V gives CDR1 MRHNA, CDR2 SNTAGT. CDR3 loop: CASRDSDTEAFF. The CDR3 region has the DNA TGTGCCAGCAGGGACTCGGACACTGAAGCTTTCTTT.

This clonotype was seen ten or more times. The chain employs TRBV13 and TRBJ2-5; 7 bases line up with TRBD2. The germline CDR1 and CDR2 sequences are PRHDT and FYEKMQ (reference sequence). V was clipped by 5 bases and J by 5 bases; unmatched bases: 8. CDR3 length: 14 amino acids. In DNA form, the CDR3 reads TGTGCCAGCAGCATACTAGCGTTGCACGAGACCCAGTACTTC. Translating gives CASSILALHETQYF.

The chain links TRBV7-9 to TRBJ2-7; D is unclear. From germline, CDR1 is SEHNR and CDR2 FQNEAQ (reference sequence). The CDR3 has 13 amino acids. Deletions cut 3 bases from V and 0 bases from J, with 6 bases between. The CDR3 loop reads CASSFPNSYEQYF. As DNA, the CDR3 is TGTGCCAGCAGCTTTCCCAACTCCTACGAGCAGTACTTC.

This clonotype has at least ten counts. V usage is TRBV7-6 and J usage is TRBJ1-1; D ambiguous. The CDR3 has 12 amino acids. V was shortened by 6 bases and J by 11 bases, with 16 bases between the two germline ends. Germline assignment: CDR1 SGHVS and CDR2 FNYEAQ. The chain's CDR3 is CASSPGTGGAFF. The CDR3 DNA reads TGTGCCAGCAGTCCAGGTACTGGCGGGGCTTTCTTT.

The sample holds many counts of this clonotype. The chain is built from TRBV29-1 and TRBJ2-7; the D gene is possibly TRBD2 (5 bases). Trimming took off 4 bases at V and 2 bases at J, with 12 bases between the two ends. Germline lookup yields CDR1 SQVTM and CDR2 ANQGSEA. This CDR3 has 13 amino acids. As DNA, the CDR3 is TGCAGCGTTGCTAGGACGGAGGCCTACGAGCAGTACTTC. This encodes CSVARTEAYEQYF.